The 15 T cell receptor beta chains in this list originate from one sample, sequenced in a study of T cell responses to AZD1222 COVID-19 vaccine. Using immunoSEQ multiplex PCR, the repertoire was profiled, and TCRdb retains in-frame clones only, with some absent. The sample yields 140,000 or so clones, approximately 89% seen once. This specimen consisted of peripheral blood, obtained 28 days after the second AZD1222 dose. The source of these receptors is an adult who received the AZD1222 COVID-19 vaccine.

The chain is built from TRBV7-6 and TRBJ2-7; D may be TRBD1 (6 bases). Germline CDR1 SGHVS, CDR2 FNYEAQ. Deletions cut 6 bases from V and 2 bases from J, with 14 bases between. CDR3 length: 14 residues. CDR3 nucleotide sequence: TGTGCCAGCAGTCTCCATCGGACAGCCTACGAGCAGTACTTC. The encoded protein is CASSLHRTAYEQYF.

V and J are TRBV19 and TRBJ1-2; D not resolved. Trimming shortened V by 4 bases and J by 8 bases, and 20 bases separated the two germline ends. There are 15 residues in the CDR3. Germline V gene data show CDR1 as LNHDA and CDR2 as SQIVND (reference sequence). The CDR3 region is CASSTGVKGFRGYTF. The DNA of the CDR3 is TGTGCCAGTAGTACCGGTGTTAAGGGATTTCGCGGCTACACCTTC.

This chain joins TRBV19 and TRBJ2-1; 11 nucleotides align to TRBD2. Trimming cost V 4 bases and J 3 bases; bases outside gene matches: 11. Germline values: CDR1 LNHDA, CDR2 SQIVND (reference sequence). The CDR3 consists of 18 residues. The CDR3 region is CASSSPSGRPTYYNEQFF. Here the CDR3 DNA reads TGTGCCAGTAGTAGCCCTAGCGGGAGGCCCACGTACTACAATGAGCAGTTCTTC.

The chain combines TRBV28 with TRBJ2-7; possibly TRBD1 for D (6 bases). This CDR3 comprises 15 residues. Trimming left V 6 bases short and J 3 bases short, with 18 bases between. Germline V gene data show CDR1 as MDHEN and CDR2 as SYDVKM. The CDR3 region is CASRGTRGAYYEQYF. CDR3 DNA: TGTGCCAGCAGGGGGACCAGGGGCGCCTACTACGAGCAGTACTTC.

This chain links TRBV11-2 with TRBJ1-2, with D unclear. Germline V CDR1 and CDR2: SGHAT, FQNNGV. The CDR3 is 17 residues long. Trimming took 5 bases from V and 8 from J, leaving 27 bases between them. DNA for the CDR3: TGTGCCAGCAGCCCACTAACGTCGGTTAGTGCCCAAGGGGGCTACACCTTC. This gives the protein CASSPLTSVSAQGGYTF.

The rearrangement links TRBV7-3 to TRBJ1-1; 7 positions agree with TRBD1. In germline, CDR1 is SGHTA, CDR2 FQGTGA. This CDR3 has 13 amino acids. Trimming at V came to 4 bases and at J to 4 bases, leaving 3 bases not matched to a gene. The chain's CDR3 is CASSSGQSTEAFF. In DNA, the CDR3 is TGTGCCAGCAGCTCGGGACAGAGCACTGAAGCTTTCTTT.

The chain links TRBV19 to TRBJ1-2; D unclear. This CDR3 spans 14 amino acids. Trimming pared 5 bases from V and 0 bases from J, leaving 10 bases between. From germline, CDR1 is LNHDA and CDR2 SQIVND (reference sequence). CDR3 residues: CASSLQGSNYGYTF. The DNA for the CDR3 is TGTGCCAGTAGTTTACAAGGGTCTAACTATGGCTACACCTTC.

The chain carries TRBV30 and TRBJ1-4; 8 positions match TRBD1. Trimming removed 0 bases from V and 5 bases from J; junction bases left unmatched: 5. There are 15 residues in the CDR3. Germline loops: CDR1 GTSNPN, CDR2 SVGIG (reference sequence). The CDR3 protein is CAWSVRDRWNEKLFF. The DNA of the CDR3 is TGTGCCTGGAGTGTAAGGGACAGGTGGAATGAAAAACTGTTTTTT.

The chain links TRBV2 to TRBJ1-4; D remains unclear. Germline V gene sequence: CDR1 SNHLY, CDR2 FYNNEI. This CDR3 region has 15 residues. Trimming pared 6 bases from V and 7 bases from J, leaving 18 bases between. CDR3 nucleotides: TGTGCCAGCAGCCTTGAGGGCAGGTCGGGTGAAAAACTGTTTTTT. Amino acids: CASSLEGRSGEKLFF.

V usage is TRBV18 and J usage is TRBJ1-4; D gene uncertain. CDR1 KGHSH and CDR2 LQKENI come from the germline V gene. The CDR3 is made up of 14 amino acids. V lost 4 bases, J lost 7 bases, and 13 bases lay in between. The CDR3 is CASSQRGDGEKLFF. The CDR3 DNA is TGTGCCAGCTCACAGAGAGGAGATGGTGAAAAACTGTTTTTT.

The CDR3 spells CAWSRDSLRAFF. DNA of the CDR3: TGTGCCTGGAGTCGGGACTCACTGCGAGCTTTCTTT. The V gene is TRBV30, the J gene TRBJ1-1; tentative D call: TRBD1 (5 bases). Germline CDR1 reads GTSNPN; CDR2 reads SVGIG (reference sequence). This CDR3 spans 12 amino acids. V was cut by 2 bases and J by 10 bases, with 14 bases left in between. Filled out from reference TRBV30 and TRBJ1-1, the complete variable domain reads SQTIHQWPATLVQPVGSPLSLECTVEGTSNPNLYWYRQAAGRGLQLLFYSVGIGQISSEVPQNLSASRPQDRQFILSSKKLLLSDSGFYLCAWSRDSLRAFFGQGTRLTVV.

The V call is TRBV28, the J call TRBJ1-1; D not resolved. This CDR3 spans 12 amino acids. Germline V gene data show CDR1 as MDHEN and CDR2 as SYDVKM. Trimming cost V 6 bases and J 5 bases, with 10 bases left between them. The DNA for the CDR3 is TGTGCCAGCAGAAAGGGTTGGACTGAAGCTTTCTTT. It translates to CASRKGWTEAFF.

V is TRBV4-3 and J is TRBJ1-1; unclear D gene. The CDR3 extends over 13 amino acids. In germline, CDR1 is LGHNA, CDR2 YSLEER. V lost 0 bases and J 5 bases, leaving 7 bases between the germline ends. The CDR3 reads CASSQEPGTEAFF. CDR3 bases: TGCGCCAGCAGCCAAGAACCGGGGACTGAAGCTTTCTTT.

The V call is TRBV30, the J call TRBJ1-3; D remains unclear. The CDR3 contains 15 residues. Germline CDR1 reads GTSNPN; CDR2 reads SVGIG (reference sequence). Between the trimmed V and J ends, which lost 1 base and 0 bases, there was a span of 10 bases. This CDR3 is CAWSATPVSGNTIYF. The DNA for the CDR3 is TGTGCCTGGAGTGCAACCCCGGTCTCTGGAAACACCATATATTTT.

The V and J genes are TRBV28 and TRBJ2-1; TRBD2 matches 9 bases. With V trimmed by 3 bases and J by 10 bases, 16 bases remained unmatched. Germline assignment: CDR1 MDHEN and CDR2 SYDVKM. This CDR3 region has 17 residues. CDR3: CASSFLIYLAGPPEQFF. The CDR3 DNA reads as TGTGCCAGCAGTTTTCTGATTTATCTAGCGGGACCCCCAGAGCAGTTCTTC.